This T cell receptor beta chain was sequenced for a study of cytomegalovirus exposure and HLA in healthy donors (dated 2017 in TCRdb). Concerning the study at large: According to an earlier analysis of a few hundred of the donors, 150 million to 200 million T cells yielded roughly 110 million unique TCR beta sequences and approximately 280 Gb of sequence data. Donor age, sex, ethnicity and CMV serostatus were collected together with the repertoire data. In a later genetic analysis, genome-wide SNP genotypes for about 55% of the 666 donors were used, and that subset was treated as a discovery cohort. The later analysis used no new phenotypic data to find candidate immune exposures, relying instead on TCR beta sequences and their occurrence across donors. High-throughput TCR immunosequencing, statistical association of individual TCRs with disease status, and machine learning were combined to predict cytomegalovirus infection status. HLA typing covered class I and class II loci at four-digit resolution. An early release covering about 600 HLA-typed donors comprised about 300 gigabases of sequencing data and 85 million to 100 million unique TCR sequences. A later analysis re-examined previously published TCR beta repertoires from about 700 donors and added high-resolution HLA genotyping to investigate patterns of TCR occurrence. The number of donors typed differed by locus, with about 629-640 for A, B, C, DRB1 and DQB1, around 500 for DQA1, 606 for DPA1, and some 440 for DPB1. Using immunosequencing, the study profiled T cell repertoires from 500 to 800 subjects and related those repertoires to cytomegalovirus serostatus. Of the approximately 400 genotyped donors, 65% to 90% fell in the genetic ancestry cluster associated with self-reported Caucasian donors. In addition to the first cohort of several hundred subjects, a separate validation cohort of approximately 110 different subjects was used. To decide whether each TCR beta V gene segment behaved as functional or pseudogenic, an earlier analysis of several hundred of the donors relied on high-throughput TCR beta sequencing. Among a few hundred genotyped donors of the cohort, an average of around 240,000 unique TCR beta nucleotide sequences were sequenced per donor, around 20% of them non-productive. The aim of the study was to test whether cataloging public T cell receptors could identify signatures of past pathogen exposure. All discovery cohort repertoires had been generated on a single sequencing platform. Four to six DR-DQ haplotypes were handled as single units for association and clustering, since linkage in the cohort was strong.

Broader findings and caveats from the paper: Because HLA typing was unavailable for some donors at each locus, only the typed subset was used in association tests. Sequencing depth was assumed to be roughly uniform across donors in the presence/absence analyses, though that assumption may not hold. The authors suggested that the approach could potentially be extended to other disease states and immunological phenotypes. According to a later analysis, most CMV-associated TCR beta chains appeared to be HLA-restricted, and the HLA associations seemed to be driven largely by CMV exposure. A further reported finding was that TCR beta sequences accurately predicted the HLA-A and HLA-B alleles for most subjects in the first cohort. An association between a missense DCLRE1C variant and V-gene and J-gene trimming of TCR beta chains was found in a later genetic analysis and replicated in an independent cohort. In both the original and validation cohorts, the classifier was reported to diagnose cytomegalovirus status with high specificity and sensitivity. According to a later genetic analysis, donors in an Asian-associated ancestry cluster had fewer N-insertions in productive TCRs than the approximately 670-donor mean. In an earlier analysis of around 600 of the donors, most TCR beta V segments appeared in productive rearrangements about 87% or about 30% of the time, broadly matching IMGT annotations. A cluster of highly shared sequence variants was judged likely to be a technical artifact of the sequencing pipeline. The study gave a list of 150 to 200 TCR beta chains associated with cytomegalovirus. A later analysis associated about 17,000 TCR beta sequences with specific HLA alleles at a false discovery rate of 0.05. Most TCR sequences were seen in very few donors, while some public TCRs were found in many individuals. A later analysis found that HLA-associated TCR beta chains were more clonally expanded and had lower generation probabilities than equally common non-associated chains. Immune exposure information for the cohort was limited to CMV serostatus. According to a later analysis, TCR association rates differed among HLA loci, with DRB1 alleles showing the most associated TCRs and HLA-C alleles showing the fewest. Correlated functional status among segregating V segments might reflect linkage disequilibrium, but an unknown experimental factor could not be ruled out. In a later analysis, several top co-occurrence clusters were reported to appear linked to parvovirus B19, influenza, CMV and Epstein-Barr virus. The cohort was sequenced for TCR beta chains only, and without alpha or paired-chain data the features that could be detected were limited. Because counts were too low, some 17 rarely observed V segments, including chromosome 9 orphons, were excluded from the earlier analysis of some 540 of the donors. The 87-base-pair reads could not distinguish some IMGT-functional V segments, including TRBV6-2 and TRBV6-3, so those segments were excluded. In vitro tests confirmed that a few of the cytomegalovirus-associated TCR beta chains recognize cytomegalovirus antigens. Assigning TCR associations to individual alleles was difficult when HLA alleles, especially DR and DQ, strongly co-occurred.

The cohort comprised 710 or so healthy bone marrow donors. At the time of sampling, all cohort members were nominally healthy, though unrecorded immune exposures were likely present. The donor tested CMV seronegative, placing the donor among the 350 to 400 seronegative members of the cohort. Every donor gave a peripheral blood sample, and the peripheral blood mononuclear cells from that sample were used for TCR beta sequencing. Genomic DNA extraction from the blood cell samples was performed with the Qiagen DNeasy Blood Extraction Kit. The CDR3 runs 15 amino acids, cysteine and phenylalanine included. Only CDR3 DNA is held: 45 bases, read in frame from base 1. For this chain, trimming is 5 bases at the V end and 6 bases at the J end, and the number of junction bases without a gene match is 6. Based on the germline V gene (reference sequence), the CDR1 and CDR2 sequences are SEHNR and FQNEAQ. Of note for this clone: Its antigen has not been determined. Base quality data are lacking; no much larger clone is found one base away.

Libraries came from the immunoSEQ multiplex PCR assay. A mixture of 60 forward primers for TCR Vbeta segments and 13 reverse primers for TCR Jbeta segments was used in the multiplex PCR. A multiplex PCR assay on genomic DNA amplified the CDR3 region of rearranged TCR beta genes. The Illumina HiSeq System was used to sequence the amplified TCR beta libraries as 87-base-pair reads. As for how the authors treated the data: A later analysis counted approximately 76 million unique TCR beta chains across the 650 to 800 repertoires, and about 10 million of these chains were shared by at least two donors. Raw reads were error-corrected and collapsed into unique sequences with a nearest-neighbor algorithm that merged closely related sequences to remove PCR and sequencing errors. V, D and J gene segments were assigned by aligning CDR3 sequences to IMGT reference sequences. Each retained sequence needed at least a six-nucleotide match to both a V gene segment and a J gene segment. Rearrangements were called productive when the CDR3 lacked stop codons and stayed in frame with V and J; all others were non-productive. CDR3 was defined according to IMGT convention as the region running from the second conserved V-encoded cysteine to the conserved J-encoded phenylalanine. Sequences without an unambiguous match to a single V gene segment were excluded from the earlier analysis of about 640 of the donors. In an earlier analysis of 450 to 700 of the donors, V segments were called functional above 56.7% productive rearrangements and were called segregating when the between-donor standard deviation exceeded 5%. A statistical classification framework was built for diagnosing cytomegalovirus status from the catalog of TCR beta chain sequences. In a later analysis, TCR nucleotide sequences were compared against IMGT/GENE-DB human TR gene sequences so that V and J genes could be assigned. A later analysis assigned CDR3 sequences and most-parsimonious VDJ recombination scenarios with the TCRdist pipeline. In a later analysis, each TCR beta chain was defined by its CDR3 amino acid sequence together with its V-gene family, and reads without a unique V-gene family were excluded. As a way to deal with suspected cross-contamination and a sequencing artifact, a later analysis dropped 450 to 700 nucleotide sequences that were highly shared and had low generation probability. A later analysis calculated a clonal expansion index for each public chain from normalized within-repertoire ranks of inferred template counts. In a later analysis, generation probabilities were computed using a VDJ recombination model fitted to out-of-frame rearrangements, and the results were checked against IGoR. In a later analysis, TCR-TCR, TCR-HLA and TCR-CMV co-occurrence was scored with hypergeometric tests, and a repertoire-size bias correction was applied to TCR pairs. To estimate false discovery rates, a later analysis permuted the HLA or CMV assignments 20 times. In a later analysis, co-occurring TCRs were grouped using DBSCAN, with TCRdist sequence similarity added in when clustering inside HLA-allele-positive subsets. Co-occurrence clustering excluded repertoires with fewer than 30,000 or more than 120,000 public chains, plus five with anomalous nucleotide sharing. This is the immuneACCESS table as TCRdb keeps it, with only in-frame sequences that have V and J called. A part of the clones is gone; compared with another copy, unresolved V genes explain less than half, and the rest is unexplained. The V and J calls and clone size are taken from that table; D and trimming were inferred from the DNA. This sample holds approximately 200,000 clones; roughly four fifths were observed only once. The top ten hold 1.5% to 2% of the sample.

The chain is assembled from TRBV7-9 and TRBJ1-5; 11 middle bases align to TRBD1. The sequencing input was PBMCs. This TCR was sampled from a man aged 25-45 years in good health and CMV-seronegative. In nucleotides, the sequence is TGTGCCAGCAGCAGCGCCGGGACAGGGGGTCAGCCCCAGCATTTT. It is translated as CASSSAGTGGQPQHF.